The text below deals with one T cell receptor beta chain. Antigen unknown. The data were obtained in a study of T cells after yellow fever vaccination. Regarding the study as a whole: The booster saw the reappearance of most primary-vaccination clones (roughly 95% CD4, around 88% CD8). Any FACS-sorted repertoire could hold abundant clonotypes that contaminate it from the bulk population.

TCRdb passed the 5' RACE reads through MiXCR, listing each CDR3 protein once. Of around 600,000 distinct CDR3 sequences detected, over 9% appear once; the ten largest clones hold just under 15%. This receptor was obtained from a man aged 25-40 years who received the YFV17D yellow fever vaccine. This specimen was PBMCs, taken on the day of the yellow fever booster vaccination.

The CDR3 spells CSVGDWREQYF. CDR3 bases: TGCAGCGTTGGGGATTGGCGTGAGCAGTACTTC. The genes are TRBV29-1 and TRBJ2-7; no definite D call. Trimming left V 4 bases short and J 7 bases short, with 11 bases between. From germline, CDR1 is SQVTM and CDR2 ANQGSEA. The length of the CDR3 is 11 residues.